The next 17 T cell receptor beta chains were all read from a single sample in a study of OX40 agonist ivuxolimab in advanced cancers. Measured with immunoSEQ multiplex PCR; TCRdb has only the in-frame clones, and not every one. Here the sample spans about 100,000 clones, approximately 90% being singletons. The sequencing used CD4+ or CD8+ T cells sorted from blood, collected in a trial of the OX40 agonist ivuxolimab. These receptor sequences come from an adult with an advanced solid tumor such as melanoma, head and neck, liver or kidney cancer.

This clone was recorded once. CDR3 region: CASSPPGSLAGAQYNEQFF. Here the CDR3 DNA reads TGTGCCAGCTCACCTCCGGGGTCCCTAGCGGGAGCACAATACAATGAGCAGTTCTTC. V gene TRBV18 combines with J gene TRBJ2-1; 10 nucleotides align to TRBD2. The ends lost 3 bases at V and 4 bases at J; junction bases unmatched: 15. The CDR3 is made up of 19 amino acids. Germline V lookup: CDR1 KGHSH, CDR2 LQKENI.

This sequence joins TRBV27 and TRBJ2-1; D assignment may be TRBD1 or TRBD2 (5 bases each). This CDR3 has 15 residues. Trimming pared 4 bases from V and 1 base from J, leaving 11 bases between. The germline V gene has CDR1 MNHEY and CDR2 SMNVEV (reference sequence). This chain's CDR3 is CASSSWWGSYNEQFF. The CDR3 DNA reads as TGTGCCAGCAGTTCATGGTGGGGGTCCTACAATGAGCAGTTCTTC.

The chain carries TRBV15 and TRBJ1-1; D is undetermined. Germline V lookup: CDR1 LNHNV, CDR2 YYDKDF (reference sequence). The CDR3 extends over 13 amino acids. The V end lost 5 bases, the J end lost 7 bases, and 14 bases lay between the germline ends. The CDR3: CATSSSGRSEAFF. The CDR3 region has the DNA TGTGCCACCAGCTCCAGCGGTAGAAGTGAAGCTTTCTTT.

This clone has just a few counts. The rearrangement links TRBV4-3 to TRBJ2-1; maybe TRBD1 (5 bases). The V end lost 0 bases, the J end lost 9 bases, and 15 bases lay between the germline ends. The CDR3 length is 15 residues. Per germline, CDR1 LGHNA and CDR2 YSLEER. CDR3 in amino acids: CASSQDAPGWGEQFF. The CDR3 DNA reads as TGCGCCAGCAGCCAAGATGCCCCAGGGTGGGGTGAGCAGTTCTTC.

The V gene is TRBV30, the J gene TRBJ2-3, with 9 bases fitting TRBD1. This CDR3 is 18 amino acids long. V was pared by 5 bases and J by 1 base, with 16 bases of the junction left unmatched. Germline lookup yields CDR1 GTSNPN and CDR2 SVGIG (reference sequence). The CDR3 sequence: CAWLGVHPGQGRTDTQYF. The DNA for the CDR3 is TGTGCCTGGTTGGGGGTCCATCCGGGACAGGGCCGCACAGATACGCAGTATTTT.

The chain links TRBV7-6 to TRBJ2-7; maybe TRBD1 (6 bases). Per germline, CDR1 SGHVS and CDR2 FNYEAQ. The ends were cut back, 5 bases at V and 7 bases at J, with 15 bases in the middle. The CDR3 covers 13 residues. The CDR3 region has the DNA TGTGCCAGCAGCAAGGGACACGGAGATGAGCAGTACTTC. Translation: CASSKGHGDEQYF.

This clone was observed a single time. The gene calls are TRBV5-6 and TRBJ1-5, with D perhaps matching TRBD1 (5 bases). V lost 3 bases and J 5 bases, leaving 15 bases between the germline ends. CDR1 SGHDT and CDR2 YYEEEE come from the germline V gene. CDR3 length: 15 residues. CDR3 loop: CASSSRVRGDQPQHF. DNA for the CDR3: TGTGCCAGCAGCTCCCGGGTAAGGGGCGATCAGCCCCAGCATTTT.

J is TRBJ2-7 and V is TRBV27, with 12 bases fitting TRBD2. Unmatched junction bases numbered 3, after V lost 5 bases and J lost 1 base. CDR3 length: 15 residues. Germline values: CDR1 MNHEY, CDR2 SMNVEV (reference sequence). The CDR3 DNA reads TGTGCCAGCAGTAGACTAGCGGGGGTGTCCTACGAGCAGTACTTC. It codes for CASSRLAGVSYEQYF.

V gene TRBV18 combines with J gene TRBJ2-5, with D perhaps matching TRBD2 (6 bases). The CDR3 has 13 residues. Trimming stripped 0 bases from V and 5 bases from J, with 7 bases between. The germline V gene has CDR1 KGHSH and CDR2 LQKENI. CDR3 amino acids: CASSPPGGETQYF. CDR3 in DNA: TGTGCCAGCTCACCACCGGGAGGCGAGACCCAGTACTTC.

The chain has TRBV28 and TRBJ2-2, with 9 nucleotides matching TRBD2. This CDR3 is built from 18 residues. The trim removed 1 base at V and 0 bases at J, leaving 6 bases unmatched. Germline CDR1 reads MDHEN; CDR2 reads SYDVKM. CDR3 region: CASSLYGRLAANTGELFF. The CDR3 region has the DNA TGTGCCAGCAGTTTATATGGGAGACTAGCGGCGAACACCGGGGAGCTGTTTTTT.

The chain recombines TRBV7-3 with TRBJ2-3; D might be TRBD2 (6 bases). Trimming took 1 base from V and 2 from J, leaving 10 bases between them. CDR3 length equals 15 residues. Germline values: CDR1 SGHTA, CDR2 FQGTGA. CDR3 sequence: CASSLMAGPTDTQYF. CDR3 nucleotides: TGTGCCAGCAGCTTAATGGCGGGGCCCACAGATACGCAGTATTTT.

The chain has TRBV5-6 and TRBJ1-1, with D unclear. The CDR3 covers 17 residues. CDR1 and CDR2 from the germline V gene are SGHDT and YYEEEE. Deletions cut 0 bases from V and 0 bases from J, with 15 bases between. The DNA for the CDR3 is TGTGCCAGCAGCTTGGGTACCGGGATACTTATGAACACTGAAGCTTTCTTT. Amino acid sequence: CASSLGTGILMNTEAFF.

This sequence joins TRBV28 and TRBJ2-1; TRBD2 matches 9 bases. This CDR3 has 15 residues. Trimming cost V 0 bases and J 8 bases; bases outside gene matches: 5. CDR1 and CDR2 from the germline V gene are MDHEN and SYDVKM. The CDR3 loop reads CASSLWGSGSHEQFF. The CDR3 nucleotides are TGTGCCAGCAGTTTATGGGGTAGCGGGAGCCATGAGCAGTTCTTC.

The chain carries TRBV28 and TRBJ1-3; the match to TRBD1 covers 9 bases. The germline V gene has CDR1 MDHEN and CDR2 SYDVKM. The CDR3 sequence is 14 residues long. V shed 4 bases, J shed 8 bases, and the junction held 6 bases outside the gene matches. The CDR3 coding sequence is TGTGCCAGCAGTTCGGGACAGGGAGGTTACACCATATATTTT. Its translation is CASSSGQGGYTIYF. The full variable domain, in which reference TRBV28 and TRBJ1-3 provide the parts outside the CDR3, is DVKVTQSSRYLVKRTGEKVFLECVQDMDHENMFWYRQDPGLGLRLIYFSYDVKMKEKGDIPEGYSVSREKKERFSLILESASTNQTSMYLCASSSGQGGYTIYFGEGSWLTVV.

The chain has TRBV18 and TRBJ1-4; D call uncertain. V was trimmed by 2 bases and J by 3 bases, leaving 13 bases between them. The germline V gene has CDR1 KGHSH and CDR2 LQKENI. This CDR3 has 16 residues. This chain's CDR3 is CASSPNKGRANEKLFF. The DNA of the CDR3 is TGTGCCAGCTCACCAAATAAAGGTAGAGCTAATGAAAAACTGTTTTTT.

The CDR3 bases are TGTGCCAGCAGCTATACAGGGGGCGGAGGTGAAAAACTGTTTTTT. This translates into CASSYTGGGGEKLFF. The J gene is TRBJ1-4, the V gene TRBV7-9; TRBD1 matches at 9 bases. V shed 4 bases and J 7 bases; nucleotides not matched to a gene: 7. The V gene's germline CDR1 is SEHNR and CDR2 FQNEAQ (reference sequence). The CDR3 spans 15 residues.

The chain couples TRBV5-4 to TRBJ1-2; 7 bases map to TRBD1. CDR3 length equals 15 residues. After removal of 0 bases from V and 5 bases from J, the junction contained 7 bases not matched to a gene. The germline V gene encodes CDR1 SGHNT and CDR2 YYREEE (reference sequence). The CDR3 DNA reads TGTGCCAGCAGCTTGGCCGACAGGGAAACGTATGGCTACACCTTC. Its translation: CASSLADRETYGYTF.